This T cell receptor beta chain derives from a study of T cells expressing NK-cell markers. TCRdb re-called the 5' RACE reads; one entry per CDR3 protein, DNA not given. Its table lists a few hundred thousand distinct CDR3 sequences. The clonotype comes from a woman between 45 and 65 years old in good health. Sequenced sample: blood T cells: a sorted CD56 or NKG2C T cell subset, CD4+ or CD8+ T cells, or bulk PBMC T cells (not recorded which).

The CDR3 sequence: CASRSLAGGPVGITGELFF. V usage is TRBV12-3 or TRBV12-4 and J usage is TRBJ2-2; TCRdb's assignment of TRBD2 cannot be checked, as there is no DNA. CDR3 length: 19 residues.